This entry is about one TCR beta chain. Its specificity is not known. Libraries were prepared by immunoSEQ multiplex PCR; TCRdb keeps only in-frame clonotypes and omits some of them. This sample carries tens of thousands of clones, 84% of them seen once, and the ten largest clones take approximately 1.8%. CDR1 and CDR2 from the germline V gene are LGHNA and YSLEER. There are 20 residues in the CDR3. Deletions cut 3 bases from V and 0 bases from J, with 21 bases between. All trial patients relapsed after autologous stem cell transplantation. Magnetic negative selection of thawed PBMCs was the method by which CD4+ T cells were purified. This sample was taken from a study of PD-1 blockade in classical Hodgkin lymphoma. General study findings and limits: What drove the repertoire differences, possibly disease activity or prior therapy, has not been defined. Exclusion removed patients who began nivolumab under 1 year after ASCT. Complete responders' baseline diversity resembled that of newly diagnosed patients. In newly diagnosed patients, baseline TCR diversity was reportedly below that of healthy donors.

The receptor was isolated from a human donor with classical Hodgkin lymphoma. The chain links TRBV4-3 to TRBJ2-6; a weak D match, TRBD1 (6 bases). This material consisted of CD4+ T cells from blood, taken at baseline. CDR3 sequence: CASSHLPWEGQTSGANVLTF. The CDR3 nucleotides read TGCGCCAGCAGCCACCTTCCATGGGAAGGACAGACCTCTGGGGCCAACGTCCTGACTTTC.